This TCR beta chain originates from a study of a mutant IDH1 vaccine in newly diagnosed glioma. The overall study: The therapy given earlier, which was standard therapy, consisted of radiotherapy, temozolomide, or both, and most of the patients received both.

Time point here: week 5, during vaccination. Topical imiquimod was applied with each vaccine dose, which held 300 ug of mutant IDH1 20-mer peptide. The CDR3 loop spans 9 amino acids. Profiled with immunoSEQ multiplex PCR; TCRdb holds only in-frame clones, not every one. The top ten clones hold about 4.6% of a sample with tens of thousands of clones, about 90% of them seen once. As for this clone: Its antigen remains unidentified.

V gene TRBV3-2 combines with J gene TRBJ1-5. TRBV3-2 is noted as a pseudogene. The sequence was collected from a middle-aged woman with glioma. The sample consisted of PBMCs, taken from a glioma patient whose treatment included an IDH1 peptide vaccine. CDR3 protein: CASSSPQHF. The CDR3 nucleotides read TGTGCCAGCAGCTCTCCCCAACATTTT.